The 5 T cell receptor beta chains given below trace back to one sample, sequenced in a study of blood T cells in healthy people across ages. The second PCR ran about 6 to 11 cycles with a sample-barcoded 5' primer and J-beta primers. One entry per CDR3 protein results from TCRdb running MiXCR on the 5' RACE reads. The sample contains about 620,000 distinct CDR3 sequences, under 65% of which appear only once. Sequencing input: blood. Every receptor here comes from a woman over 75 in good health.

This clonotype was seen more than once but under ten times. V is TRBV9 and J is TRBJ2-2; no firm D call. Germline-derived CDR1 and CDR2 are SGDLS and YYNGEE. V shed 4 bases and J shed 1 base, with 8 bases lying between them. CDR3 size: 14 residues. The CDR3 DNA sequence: TGTGCCAGCAGCCCTGACGGGAACACCGGGGAGCTGTTTTTT. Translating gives CASSPDGNTGELFF.

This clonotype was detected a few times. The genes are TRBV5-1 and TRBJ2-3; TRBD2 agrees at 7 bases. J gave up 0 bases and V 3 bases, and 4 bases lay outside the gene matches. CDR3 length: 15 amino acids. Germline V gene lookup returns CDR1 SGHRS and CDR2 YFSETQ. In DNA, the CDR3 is TGCGCCAGCAGCTCCCTTAGCGGGAGCACAGATACGCAGTATTTT. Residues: CASSSLSGSTDTQYF.

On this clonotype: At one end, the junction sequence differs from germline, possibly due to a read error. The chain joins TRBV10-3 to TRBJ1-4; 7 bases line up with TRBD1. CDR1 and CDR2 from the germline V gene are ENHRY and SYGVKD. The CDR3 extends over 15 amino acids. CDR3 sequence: CAISEGDSGNEKPFF. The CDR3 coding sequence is TGTGCCATCAGTGAGGGGGACAGCGGCAATGAAAAACCGTTTTTT.

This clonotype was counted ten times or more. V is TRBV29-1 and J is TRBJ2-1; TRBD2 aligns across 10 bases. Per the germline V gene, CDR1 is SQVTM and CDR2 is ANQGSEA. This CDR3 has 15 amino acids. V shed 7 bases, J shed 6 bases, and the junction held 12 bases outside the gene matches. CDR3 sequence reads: CSALLSPSGSNEQFF. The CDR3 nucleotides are TGCAGCGCTTTATTGAGCCCTAGCGGGAGCAATGAGCAGTTCTTC.

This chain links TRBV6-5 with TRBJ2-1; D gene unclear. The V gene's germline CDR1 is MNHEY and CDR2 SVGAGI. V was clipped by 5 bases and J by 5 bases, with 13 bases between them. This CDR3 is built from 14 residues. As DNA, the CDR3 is TGTGCCAGCAGTCGAACACCGGATAACAATGAGCAGTTCTTC. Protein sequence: CASSRTPDNNEQFF.